These 5 T cell receptor beta chains were all obtained from the same sample, sequenced in a study of blood T cells in healthy people across ages. A second roughly 6 to 12 cycle PCR used barcoded and J-beta primers. TCRdb processed the 5' RACE reads anew with MiXCR; each CDR3 protein has one entry. The sample has some 690,000 distinct CDR3 sequences; about 20% are singletons. The sequenced sample consisted of blood. The receptors here all came from a man in his sixties or seventies in good health.

DNA for the CDR3: TGTGCCAGCAGCTTAGCGGCTAGCGGGGGGTATGGAGAGACCCAGTACTTC. It encodes CASSLAASGGYGETQYF. This chain connects TRBV7-6 to TRBJ2-5, with TRBD2 matching 11 bases. There are 17 residues in the CDR3. Germline trimming cut 0 bases from V and 4 bases from J; bases unmatched to any gene: 7. Germline assignment: CDR1 SGHVS and CDR2 FNYEAQ. Based on the CDR3 plus reference TRBV7-6 and TRBJ2-5, the full variable domain is GAGVSQSPRYKVTKRGQDVALRCDPISGHVSLYWYRQALGQGPEFLTYFNYEAQQDKSGLPNDRFSAERPEGSISTLTIQRTEQRDSAMYRCASSLAASGGYGETQYFGPGTRLLVL.

The genes are TRBV21-1 and TRBJ2-3; the table names TRBD1, a call not compared with the DNA. TRBV21-1 is a pseudogene segment. The length of the CDR3 is 16 residues. CDR3 residues: CASSKEGRDIPDTQYF. The CDR3 nucleotides are TGTGCCAGCAGCAAAGAGGGGCGGGACATTCCCGATACGCAGTATTTT.

This clonotype has a handful of counts. This rearrangement joins TRBV5-6 to TRBJ2-6; D call uncertain. V lost 2 bases and J 3 bases, leaving 6 bases between the germline ends. This CDR3 contains 14 residues. CDR1 and CDR2 (germline): SGHDT, YYEEEE. The CDR3 is CASSFLGGANVLTF. CDR3 DNA sequence: TGTGCCAGCAGCTTCTTGGGTGGGGCCAACGTCCTGACTTTC.

V gene TRBV5-1 combines with J gene TRBJ2-5, with TRBD2 matching over 12 bases. Germline CDR1 is SGHRS and CDR2 is YFSETQ. The trim removed 4 bases at V and 1 base at J, leaving 5 bases unmatched. The CDR3 sequence is 16 residues long. The DNA for the CDR3 is TGCGCCAGCAGCCAAGGGACTAGCGGGCGCCAAGAGACCCAGTACTTC. This codes for CASSQGTSGRQETQYF.

The CDR3 DNA reads as TGTGCCATCAGTGAGCCTAGCGACAGGGCCACCGGGGAGCTGTTTTTT. This encodes CAISEPSDRATGELFF. V usage is TRBV10-3 and J usage is TRBJ2-2; TRBD1 is a possible D gene (7 bases). Trimming took 2 bases from V and 4 from J, leaving 14 bases between them. CDR1 and CDR2 (germline): ENHRY, SYGVKD. The CDR3 is 16 amino acids.